The 27 T cell receptor beta chains in this list originate from one sample, sequenced in a study of early T cells in non-severe SARS-CoV-2 infection. TCRdb called the 5' RACE reads again in MiXCR, with one record for every CDR3 protein. The table lists 85,000 to 100,000 distinct CDR3 sequences, around 13% of them singletons. Source material: whole blood. These receptors were collected from an adult who was a healthcare worker with PCR-confirmed SARS-CoV-2 infection or an uninfected control (not recorded which).

Many counts were recorded for this clonotype. The chain is built from TRBV6-5 and TRBJ2-1, with D uncertain. V was pared by 0 bases and J by 8 bases, with 17 bases between. Per germline, CDR1 MNHEY and CDR2 SVGAGI. This CDR3 has 16 residues. The CDR3 DNA reads as TGTGCCAGCAGTTACTCGGGCCAGAAACCACAGTATGAGCAGTTCTTC. Translation gives CASSYSGQKPQYEQFF.

This clonotype has ten or more counts. CDR3 region: CASSLSEGTEAFF. CDR3 nucleotide sequence: TGTGCCAGCAGCTTGTCAGAGGGCACTGAAGCTTTCTTT. This chain links TRBV7-8 with TRBJ1-1; D is undetermined. V gave up 3 bases and J gave up 4 bases, with 9 bases separating them. CDR3 length: 13 amino acids. CDR1 and CDR2 (germline): SGHVS, FQNEAQ.

This clonotype was counted at least ten times. J is TRBJ2-7 and V is TRBV11-1; 7 positions match TRBD1. The ends lost 4 bases at V and 7 bases at J; junction bases unmatched: 1. Germline-derived CDR1 and CDR2 are SGHAT and FQDESV (reference sequence). CDR3 size: 11 residues. CDR3 in amino acids: CASSSTGEQYF. CDR3 nucleotides: TGTGCCAGCAGCTCGACAGGGGAGCAGTACTTC.

This clonotype was picked up a small number of times. The chain combines TRBV7-9 with TRBJ1-1; TRBD1 might be the D (6 bases). Germline V gives CDR1 SEHNR, CDR2 FQNEAQ (reference sequence). The CDR3 consists of 15 residues. V lost 5 bases and J lost 4, with 17 bases in between. CDR3 sequence (DNA): TGTGCCAGCAGCCAGGGCCAGGGGAGTGTCACTGAAGCTTTCTTT. Translating it yields CASSQGQGSVTEAFF.

This clonotype was found a few times. This chain joins TRBV20-1 and TRBJ2-4, with TRBD1 matching over 8 bases. CDR1 and CDR2 (germline): DFQATT, SNEGSKA (reference sequence). The CDR3 covers 20 residues. J lost 0 bases, V lost 5 bases, and 21 bases had no gene match. CDR3 residues: CSAVEKTDRGPMLAKNIQYF. CDR3 sequence (DNA): TGCAGTGCTGTAGAAAAAACCGACAGGGGCCCCATGCTAGCCAAAAACATTCAGTACTTC.

This clonotype was recorded many times. The chain recombines TRBV11-2 with TRBJ1-1; D unclear. Germline values: CDR1 SGHAT, CDR2 FQNNGV. Deletions cut 4 bases from V and 2 bases from J, with 11 bases between. There are 14 residues in the CDR3. The DNA of the CDR3 is TGTGCCAGCAGCTATAGAGGTAGCAACACTGAAGCTTTCTTT. It translates to CASSYRGSNTEAFF.

This clonotype was detected many times. The V call is TRBV7-9, the J call TRBJ1-4; maybe TRBD1 (5 bases). Trimming left V 3 bases short and J 0 bases short, with 8 bases between. CDR3 size: 15 residues. Germline V lookup: CDR1 SEHNR, CDR2 FQNEAQ (reference sequence). The CDR3 spells CASSFQGTTNEKLFF. CDR3 sequence (DNA): TGTGCCAGCAGCTTCCAGGGAACAACTAATGAAAAACTGTTTTTT.

This clonotype was seen a few times. The V gene is TRBV4-3, the J gene TRBJ1-1, with a possible D match to TRBD1 (6 bases). Germline-derived CDR1 and CDR2 are LGHNA and YSLEER. This CDR3 spans 15 amino acids. V was clipped by 6 bases and J by 6 bases, with 20 bases between them. The DNA of the CDR3 is TGCGCCAGCAGTTCGGTCAGGGGAAGTAAGGCTGAAGCTTTCTTT. Residues: CASSSVRGSKAEAFF.

The chain carries TRBV6-5 and TRBJ1-1; D unclear. V was trimmed by 6 bases and J by 1 base, leaving 15 bases between them. The germline gives CDR1 MNHEY, CDR2 SVGAGI. The CDR3 has 15 residues. The CDR3 reads CASRFDDQSNTEAFF. The CDR3 DNA follows: TGTGCCAGCAGGTTCGACGATCAGTCGAACACTGAAGCTTTCTTT.

The chain uses TRBV28 and TRBJ1-6; maybe TRBD1 (5 bases). This CDR3 has 13 residues. Trimming took 10 bases from V and 3 from J, leaving 10 bases between them. Germline V lookup: CDR1 MDHEN, CDR2 SYDVKM. CDR3 in DNA: TGTGCCACGAAAAGGGGCTATAATTCACCCCTCCACTTT. Residues: CATKRGYNSPLHF.

This clonotype was counted many times. The gene calls are TRBV5-1 and TRBJ2-3; 13 bases match TRBD2. In germline, CDR1 is SGHRS, CDR2 YFSETQ. The junction had 6 bases not matched to a gene; V was cut back by 4 bases and J by 4 bases. The CDR3 has 16 residues. CDR3 bases: TGCGCCAGCAGCATATGGACTAGCGGGGGCTCAGATACGCAGTATTTT. Its protein product is CASSIWTSGGSDTQYF.

This clonotype was recorded many times. The J gene is TRBJ1-1, the V gene TRBV4-3; D gene ambiguous. The CDR3 loop spans 14 amino acids. V lost 0 bases to trimming and J lost 7 bases, with 12 bases between them. The germline gives CDR1 LGHNA, CDR2 YSLEER. The CDR3 loop is CASSQEPIGGEAFF. The CDR3 DNA reads TGCGCCAGCAGCCAAGAACCGATCGGAGGTGAAGCTTTCTTT.

The genes are TRBV20-1 and TRBJ1-1; D may be TRBD1 (6 bases). V was clipped by 3 bases and J by 5 bases, with 16 bases between them. Germline V lookup: CDR1 DFQATT, CDR2 SNEGSKA (reference sequence). This CDR3 spans 14 amino acids. DNA of the CDR3: TGCAGTGCTAGGAGTCAGGGGTCTTGGACTGAAGCTTTCTTT. This codes for CSARSQGSWTEAFF.

This clonotype was counted many times. This sequence joins TRBV6-5 and TRBJ1-2, with D unresolved. Germline-derived CDR1 and CDR2 are MNHEY and SVGAGI. Trimming stripped 0 bases from V and 1 base from J, with 12 bases between. This CDR3 has 16 residues. The DNA of the CDR3 is TGTGCCAGCAGTTACTCGAGTGGTCGGGGTAACTATGGCTACACCTTC. Amino acid sequence: CASSYSSGRGNYGYTF.

This sequence joins TRBV6-4 and TRBJ1-5; the D is unclear. Germline V gives CDR1 MRHNA, CDR2 SNTAGT. The V end lost 4 bases, the J end lost 4 bases, and 11 bases lay between the germline ends. The CDR3 has 14 amino acids. As DNA, the CDR3 is TGTGCCAGCAGTGTTGAAGAGGGTAATCAGCCCCAGCATTTT. It encodes CASSVEEGNQPQHF.

This clonotype was seen more than once but under ten times. This rearrangement joins TRBV20-1 to TRBJ2-2; D is undetermined. CDR3 length: 12 residues. V was clipped by 6 bases and J by 6 bases, with 11 bases between them. Germline CDR1 and CDR2: DFQATT and SNEGSKA (reference sequence). The DNA of the CDR3 is TGCAGTGCGGTGGGTACTGCCGGGGAGCTGTTTTTT. As protein: CSAVGTAGELFF.

This clonotype has a handful of counts. The CDR3 sequence: CASSIKGDTEAFF. CDR3 sequence (DNA): TGTGCCAGTAGTATTAAGGGTGACACTGAAGCTTTCTTT. The chain couples TRBV19 to TRBJ1-1; D remains ambiguous. Trimming took off 3 bases at V and 3 bases at J, with 8 bases between the two ends. Germline CDR1 is LNHDA and CDR2 is SQIVND (reference sequence). The CDR3 runs 13 residues.

This clonotype showed up many times. V and J are TRBV11-1 and TRBJ1-1; D is undetermined. This CDR3 contains 13 residues. V was clipped by 0 bases and J by 7 bases, with 9 bases between them. Germline loops: CDR1 SGHAT, CDR2 FQDESV (reference sequence). The CDR3 spells CASSLARTDEAFF. The CDR3 region has the DNA TGTGCCAGCAGCTTAGCGCGAACTGATGAAGCTTTCTTT.

This clonotype was counted ten times or more. This chain uses TRBV4-1 with TRBJ1-2; D gene unclear. CDR3 length: 15 amino acids. Germline values: CDR1 MGHRA, CDR2 YSYEKL. Trimming shortened V by 6 bases and J by 2 bases, and 16 bases separated the two germline ends. The CDR3 spells CASSQSTDRNYGYTF. Written as DNA, the CDR3 is TGCGCCAGCAGTCAGTCGACCGATCGAAACTATGGCTACACCTTC.

This clonotype was seen only a few times. The J gene is TRBJ2-5, the V gene TRBV28; 7 bases fit TRBD2. Germline trimming cut 8 bases from V and 3 bases from J; bases unmatched to any gene: 6. In germline, CDR1 is MDHEN, CDR2 SYDVKM. This CDR3 is 13 amino acids long. The CDR3 nucleotides are TGTGCCAGCCGTTGGCTAGCGGAAGAGACCCAGTACTTC. This codes for CASRWLAEETQYF.

The chain has TRBV11-1 and TRBJ2-3; 10 bases are a match to TRBD1. CDR3 length: 15 amino acids. Germline CDR1 is SGHAT and CDR2 is FQDESV (reference sequence). The V segment lost 5 bases and the J segment 0 bases; nucleotides outside the gene matches: 2. CDR3 nucleotide sequence: TGTGCCAGCAGCCCGGACAGGGGGAGCACAGATACGCAGTATTTT. This translates into CASSPDRGSTDTQYF.

This clonotype was counted at least ten times. The chain carries TRBV7-2 and TRBJ2-7, with TRBD1 matching over 12 bases. CDR1 is SGHTA and CDR2 is FQGNSA in the germline V gene. Germline trimming cut 3 bases from V and 4 bases from J; bases unmatched to any gene: 1. This CDR3 region has 14 residues. Written as DNA, the CDR3 is TGTGCCAGCAGCTTGGGACAGGGGGCGTACGAGCAGTACTTC. Translating it yields CASSLGQGAYEQYF.

The chain carries TRBV7-9 and TRBJ1-5; a weak D match, TRBD1 (5 bases). V was clipped by 6 bases and J by 3 bases, with 15 bases between them. Germline CDR1 and CDR2: SEHNR and FQNEAQ (reference sequence). The CDR3 spans 15 residues. This chain's CDR3 is CASSPGWTDNQPQHF. The CDR3 nucleotides read TGTGCCAGCAGTCCAGGGTGGACCGACAATCAGCCCCAGCATTTT.

The sample holds many counts of this clonotype. The chain employs TRBV9 and TRBJ2-5, with D perhaps TRBD1 (5 bases). Per the germline V gene, CDR1 is SGDLS and CDR2 is YYNGEE. Trimming took 0 bases from V and 5 from J, leaving 5 bases between them. CDR3 size: 12 residues. The CDR3 nucleotides read TGTGCCAGCAGCGTAGAGGGGGAGACCCAGTACTTC. The encoded protein is CASSVEGETQYF.

The sample holds many counts of this clonotype. The chain is built from TRBV3-1 and TRBJ2-5; TRBD1 matches at 9 bases. This CDR3 contains 16 residues. The V segment lost 2 bases and the J segment 1 base; nucleotides outside the gene matches: 5. Germline assignment: CDR1 LGHDT and CDR2 YNNKEL (reference sequence). The CDR3 nucleotides read TGTGCCAGCAGCCAATGGGACAGGGCGAGCCAAGAGACCCAGTACTTC. Translating it yields CASSQWDRASQETQYF.

The CDR3 is CASSPGQSLDGYTF. In nucleotides, the CDR3 is TGTGCCAGCAGCCCGGGACAGTCTCTGGATGGCTACACCTTC. The chain is built from TRBV7-8 and TRBJ1-2; TRBD1 agrees at 7 bases. The CDR3 loop spans 14 amino acids. V dropped 5 bases and J dropped 6; count of bases not matched to a gene: 9. Germline lookup yields CDR1 SGHVS and CDR2 FQNEAQ.

This rearrangement joins TRBV19 to TRBJ1-1; the D is unclear. CDR1 and CDR2 (germline): LNHDA, SQIVND (reference sequence). This CDR3 has 15 residues. V was clipped by 7 bases and J by 7 bases, with 22 bases between them. This CDR3 is CASIISSGPPLEAFF. The CDR3 nucleotides are TGTGCCAGTATCATCTCATCGGGTCCTCCCCTTGAAGCTTTCTTT.